Only a few counts were recorded for the clone carrying this TCR beta chain. Its matching antigen is unknown. Assay: immunoSEQ multiplex PCR; the TCRdb copy retains only in-frame clones and omits some. Among 250,000 to 350,000 clones, around 76% were seen once, and the ten largest hold about 5%. This record belongs to a study of cytotoxic CD8 clonotypes in ibrutinib-treated CLL. Across the study: Response samples were taken after a median about eleven months of treatment, range 6 to 36. Whole-study findings and limits: Public clonotypes were uncommon and contracted or stayed stable on treatment. Before falling back toward baseline at progression, clonality had risen at the time of ibrutinib response. Pretreatment clonality was elevated relative to age-matched healthy donors and paralleled circulating CD8+ T-cell counts.

The sequencing here drew on PBMCs, taken at disease progression, from a patient treated with ibrutinib. The TCR sequence derives from a human donor with chronic lymphocytic leukemia.

The CDR3 protein is CASRGLAGRYEQYF. The DNA of the CDR3 is TGTGCCAGCAGGGGACTAGCGGGAAGGTACGAGCAGTACTTC. The genes are TRBV25-1 and TRBJ2-7; 13 nucleotides align to TRBD2. V lost 6 bases, J lost 4 bases, and 3 bases stayed unmatched. The CDR3 loop spans 14 amino acids. From germline, CDR1 is MGHDK and CDR2 SYGVNS.